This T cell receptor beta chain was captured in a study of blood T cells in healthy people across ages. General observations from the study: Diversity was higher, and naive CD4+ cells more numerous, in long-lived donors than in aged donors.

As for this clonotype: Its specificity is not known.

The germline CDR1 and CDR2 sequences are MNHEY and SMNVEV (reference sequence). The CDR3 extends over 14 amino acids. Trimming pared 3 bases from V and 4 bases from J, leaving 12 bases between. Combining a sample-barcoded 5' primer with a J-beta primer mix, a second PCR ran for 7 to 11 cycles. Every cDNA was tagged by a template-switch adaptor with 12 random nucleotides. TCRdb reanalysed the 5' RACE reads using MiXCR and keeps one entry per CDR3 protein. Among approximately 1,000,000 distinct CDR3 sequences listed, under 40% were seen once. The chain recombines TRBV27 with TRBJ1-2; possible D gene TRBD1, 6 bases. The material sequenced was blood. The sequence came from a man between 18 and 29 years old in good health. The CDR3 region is CASSFDRSGYGYTF. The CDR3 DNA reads TGTGCCAGCAGTTTTGACAGGTCCGGCTATGGCTACACCTTC.